This T cell receptor (beta chain) originates from a study of blood T cell repertoires in COVID-19. Across the study: Acute-phase and convalescent COVID-19 samples originated in the United States, Italy and Spain. T cells, B-cell-depleted T cells, or PBMCs supplied cDNA or gDNA.

Authors' data handling: Using reference gene primer amplification, nucleated cell counts were estimated. Profiled with immunoSEQ multiplex PCR; TCRdb holds only in-frame clones, not every one. V and J calls and clone size are as listed in that table; D and trimming were resolved from the DNA. Of about 59,000 clones in the sample, 70% to 90% were seen once. The CDR3 runs 15 residues. Germline CDR1 SGHTA, CDR2 FQGNSA. After removal of 1 base from V and 2 bases from J, the junction contained 5 bases not matched to a gene. The TCR was taken from a man aged 55 to 70 with active or convalescent COVID-19. Sequenced material: peripheral blood. This chain connects TRBV7-2 to TRBJ2-7; TRBD1 matches at 7 bases. The CDR3 loop is CASSLGGQKAYEQYF. As DNA, the CDR3 is TGTGCCAGCAGCTTAGGGGGACAGAAAGCCTACGAGCAGTACTTC.